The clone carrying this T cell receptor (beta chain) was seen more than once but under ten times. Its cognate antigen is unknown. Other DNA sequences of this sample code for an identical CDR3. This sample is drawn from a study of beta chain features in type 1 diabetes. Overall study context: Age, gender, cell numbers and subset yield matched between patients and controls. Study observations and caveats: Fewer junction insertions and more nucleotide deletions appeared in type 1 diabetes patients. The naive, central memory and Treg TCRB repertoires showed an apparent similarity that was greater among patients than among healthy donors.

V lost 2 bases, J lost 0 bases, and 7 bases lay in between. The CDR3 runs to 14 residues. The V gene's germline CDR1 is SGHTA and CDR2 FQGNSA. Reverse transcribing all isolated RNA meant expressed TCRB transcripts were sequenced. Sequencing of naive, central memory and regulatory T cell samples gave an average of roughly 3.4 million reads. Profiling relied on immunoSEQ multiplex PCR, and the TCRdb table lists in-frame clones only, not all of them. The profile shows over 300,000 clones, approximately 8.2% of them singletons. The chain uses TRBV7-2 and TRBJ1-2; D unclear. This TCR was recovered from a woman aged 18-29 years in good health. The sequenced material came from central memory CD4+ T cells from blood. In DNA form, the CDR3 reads TGTGCCAGCAGCTTACTGGGGTCTAACTATGGCTACACCTTC. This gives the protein CASSLLGSNYGYTF.